These T cell receptor beta chains were read from a single sample in a study of glioma-infiltrating T cells. MiXCR, run by TCRdb on the multiplex PCR reads, gives a single entry per CDR3 protein. The table lists under 50,000 distinct CDR3 sequences, around 22% of them singletons, with almost 6.5% in the top ten. Sequencing was performed on glioma tissue, nonneoplastic brain tissue, or PBMCs (not recorded which). All receptors derive from a human donor with low-grade glioma or glioblastoma, undergoing nonglioma brain surgery, or in good health (not recorded which). The CDR3 runs from the conserved cysteine through the conserved F or W. D genes are given only for firm matches. Some rows mark clone size as missing; the rest say once, few, many or name a class of expanded clone.

CDR3	DNA	D	size	V	J
CASSPRTGNQPQHF	TGTGCCAGCAGTCCCCGGACAGGCAATCAGCCCCAGCATTTT	.	many	TRBV28	TRBJ1-5
CASSSNGLAGVTDTQYF	TGCGCCAGCAGCTCCAACGGACTAGCGGGAGTCACAGATACGCAGTATTTT	TRBD2	many	TRBV5-1	TRBJ2-3
CASSLLGENYNEQFF	TGCGCCAGCAGCTTGTTAGGGGAGAACTACAATGAGCAGTTCTTC	.	few	TRBV5-1	TRBJ2-1
CASSLIRQGYGNEQFF	TGTGCCAGCAGCTTAATCCGACAGGGGTATGGCAATGAGCAGTTCTTC	TRBD1	few	TRBV5-4	TRBJ2-1
CASRPGPLGDTQYF	TGTGCCAGCAGACCGGGACCGTTGGGGGATACGCAGTATTTT	.	many	TRBV6-1	TRBJ2-3
CASSFLSGAGTDTQYF	TGTGCCAGCAGCTTCCTTAGCGGGGCGGGCACAGATACGCAGTATTTT	TRBD2	.	TRBV11-1	TRBJ2-3
CSVRKELATNEKLYF	TGCAGCGTTCGAAAGGAGTTAGCAACTAATGAAAAACTGTATTTT	.	once	TRBV29-1	TRBJ1-4
CASSQVQGAETQYF	TGTGCCAGCAGCCAAGTCCAGGGAGCAGAGACCCAGTACTTC	.	many	TRBV4-2	TRBJ2-5
CASSSNSQGRNQPQHF	TGTGCCAGCAGTTCCAACTCTCAGGGTAGGAATCAGCCCCAGCATTTT	.	.	TRBV12-3/TRBV12-4	TRBJ1-5
CASSLTGARREQYF	TGTGCCAGCAGCCTGACAGGGGCCAGGCGGGAGCAGTACTTC	TRBD1	.	TRBV12-3/TRBV12-4	TRBJ2-7
CASSVGQGATEAFF	TGTGCCAGCAGTGTAGGACAGGGTGCCACTGAAGCTTTCTTT	TRBD1	medium-sized	TRBV6-1	TRBJ1-1
CASSVAPAPYEQYF	TGTGCCAGCAGCGTAGCCCCGGCCCCCTACGAGCAGTACTTC	.	.	TRBV9	TRBJ2-7
CASSPLNERGNYNEQFF	TGCGCCAGCAGCCCCCTTAACGAGCGGGGAAACTACAATGAGCAGTTCTTC	TRBD2	many	TRBV4-1	TRBJ2-1
CASNEGNAGNTIYF	TGTGCCAGCAACGAGGGGAACGCTGGAAACACCATATATTTT	.	many	TRBV6-2/TRBV6-3	TRBJ1-3
CASSLDRGNEQYF	TGTGCCAGTAGTTTAGACAGGGGGAACGAGCAGTACTTC	TRBD1	many	TRBV19	TRBJ2-7
CASSVIAGGIRETQYF	TGTGCCAGCAGTGTCATAGCGGGGGGGATCCGAGAGACCCAGTACTTC	TRBD2	many	TRBV27	TRBJ2-5
CASEAYPREQFF	TGTGCTAGTGAAGCTTACCCCCGTGAGCAGTTCTTC	.	.	TRBV12-5	TRBJ2-1
CASSQDVALETQYF	TGTGCCAGCAGCCAAGATGTGGCGCTAGAGACCCAGTACTTC	.	many	TRBV3-1	TRBJ2-5
CASRISGGLYGTQYF	TGCGCCAGCAGAATTAGCGGGGGGCTGTATGGAACCCAGTACTTC	TRBD2	few	TRBV5-1	TRBJ2-5
CASSRTGFIQPQHF	TGTGCCAGCAGTCGGACAGGGTTCATTCAGCCCCAGCATTTT	TRBD1	many	TRBV28	TRBJ1-5
CASSSTASPLHF	TGTGCCAGCAGTTCAACCGCTTCACCCCTCCACTTT	.	many	TRBV28	TRBJ1-6
CASSQSWLAGEQFF	TGTGCCAGCAGCCAATCGTGGCTAGCGGGTGAGCAGTTCTTC	TRBD2	many	TRBV7-2	TRBJ2-1
CASSLRPDRASSYNEQFF	TGTGCCAGCAGCTTAAGACCCGACAGGGCCTCCTCCTACAATGAGCAGTTCTTC	TRBD1	many	TRBV7-2	TRBJ2-1
CASFPGQEDTEAFF	TGTGCCAGCTTCCCTGGACAGGAGGACACTGAAGCTTTCTTT	TRBD1	many	TRBV7-2	TRBJ1-1
CASSESGTGPFEAFF	TGTGCCAGCAGTGAATCCGGGACAGGACCCTTTGAAGCTTTCTTT	TRBD1	.	TRBV9	TRBJ1-1
CASSVGQRGDGYTF	TGCGCCAGCAGCGTAGGACAGCGGGGCGATGGCTACACCTTC	.	many	TRBV5-1	TRBJ1-2
CASSLESTTGELFF	TGCGCCAGCAGCTTGGAGTCGACCACCGGGGAGCTGTTTTTT	.	few	TRBV5-1	TRBJ2-2
CASSALGEKLFF	TGTGCCAGCAGTGCCTTGGGTGAAAAACTGTTTTTT	.	.	TRBV12-3/TRBV12-4	TRBJ1-4
CASSPTRGGSETQYF	TGTGCCAGCTCTCCGACTAGAGGGGGATCAGAGACCCAGTACTTC	.	.	TRBV7-9	TRBJ2-5
CASSSPPINEQFF	TGTGCCAGCAGCTCACCTCCCATAAATGAGCAGTTCTTC	.	once	TRBV11-2	TRBJ2-1
CSANRQGAAGEQFF	TGCAGTGCTAACCGACAGGGGGCGGCTGGTGAGCAGTTCTTC	TRBD1	many	TRBV20-1	TRBJ2-1
CSAGIVSSDEQLF	TGCAGTGCTGGTATAGTTTCCTCCGATGAGCAGCTCTTC	.	.	TRBV20-1	TRBJ2-1
CASNGGGGTYNEQFF	TGTGCCAGCAACGGTGGAGGCGGGACCTACAATGAGCAGTTCTTC	.	many	TRBV28	TRBJ2-1
CARSLGQGAENIQYF	TGCGCCAGAAGTCTAGGACAGGGGGCGGAAAACATTCAGTACTTC	TRBD1	.	TRBV6-1	TRBJ2-4
CASSNGLAGWTDTQYF	TGCGCCAGCAGCAACGGACTAGCGGGTTGGACAGATACGCAGTATTTT	TRBD2	.	TRBV5-1	TRBJ2-3
CASSLEGGYEQYF	TGCGCCAGCAGCTTGGAGGGGGGCTACGAGCAGTACTTC	.	many	TRBV5-1	TRBJ2-7
CASSYPAGGVNEQFF	TGTGCCAGCAGTTACCCGGCGGGAGGTGTGAATGAGCAGTTCTTC	TRBD2	.	TRBV6-2/TRBV6-3	TRBJ2-1
CASSETLAGGGTNTQYF	TGTGCCAGCAGCGAGACTCTAGCGGGGGGAGGGACAAATACGCAGTATTTT	TRBD2	.	TRBV7-9	TRBJ2-3
CSVVDRMNTEAFF	TGCAGCGTTGTGGACAGGATGAACACTGAAGCTTTCTTT	TRBD1	.	TRBV29-1	TRBJ1-1
CASSSGAPRGTQYF	TGTGCCAGCAGCTCCGGGGCGCCGCGTGGTACGCAGTATTTT	.	few	TRBV5-4	TRBJ2-3